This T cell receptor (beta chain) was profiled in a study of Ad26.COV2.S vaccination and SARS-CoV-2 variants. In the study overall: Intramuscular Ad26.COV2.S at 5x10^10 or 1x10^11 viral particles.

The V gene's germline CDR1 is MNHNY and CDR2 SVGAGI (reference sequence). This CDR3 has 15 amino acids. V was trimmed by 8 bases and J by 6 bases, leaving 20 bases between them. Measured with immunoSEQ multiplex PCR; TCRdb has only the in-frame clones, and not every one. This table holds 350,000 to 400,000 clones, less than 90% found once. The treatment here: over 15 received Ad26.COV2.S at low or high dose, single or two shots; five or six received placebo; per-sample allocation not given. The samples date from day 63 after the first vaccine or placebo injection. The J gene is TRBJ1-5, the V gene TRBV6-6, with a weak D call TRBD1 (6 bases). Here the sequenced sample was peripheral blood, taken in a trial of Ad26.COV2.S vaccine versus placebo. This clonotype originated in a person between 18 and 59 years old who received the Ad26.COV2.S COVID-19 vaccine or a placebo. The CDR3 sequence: CASAGTGSSSQPQHF. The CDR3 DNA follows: TGTGCCAGCGCTGGCACAGGGAGCTCCAGTCAGCCCCAGCATTTT.